This TCR beta chain was sequenced for a study of technical replicates of blood from several donors. CDR3 length: 12 residues. The V and J ends lost 7 bases and 8 bases, in that order; junction bases with no gene match: 3. Germline assignment: CDR1 SNHLY and CDR2 FYNNEI. The data were produced by immunoSEQ multiplex PCR, yet TCRdb's version contains in-frame clones alone and is incomplete. The sample carries 75,000 to 95,000 clones, approximately 94% recorded once. V and J are TRBV2 and TRBJ2-1; the match to TRBD1 covers 9 bases. The receptor comes from a human donor in good health. Sample: T cells isolated from PBMCs. The CDR3 reads CASINRGHEQFF. In nucleotides, the CDR3 is TGTGCCAGCATTAACAGGGGGCATGAGCAGTTCTTC.